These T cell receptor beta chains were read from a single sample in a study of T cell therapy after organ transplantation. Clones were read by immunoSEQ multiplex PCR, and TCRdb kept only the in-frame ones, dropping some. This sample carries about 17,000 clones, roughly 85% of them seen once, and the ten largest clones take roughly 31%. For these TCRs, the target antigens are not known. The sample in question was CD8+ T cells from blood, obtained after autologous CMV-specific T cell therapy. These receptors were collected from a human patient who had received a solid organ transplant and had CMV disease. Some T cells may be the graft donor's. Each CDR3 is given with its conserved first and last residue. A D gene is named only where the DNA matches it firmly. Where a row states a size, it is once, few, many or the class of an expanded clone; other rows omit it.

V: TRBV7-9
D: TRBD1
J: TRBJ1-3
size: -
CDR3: CASSTGDGNTIYF
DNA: TGTGCCAGCAGTACAGGGGATGGAAACACCATATATTTT

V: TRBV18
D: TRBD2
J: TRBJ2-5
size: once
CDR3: CASSPLLRGSQETQYF
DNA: TGTGCCAGCTCACCCCTCCTGCGGGGGTCCCAAGAGACCCAGTACTTC

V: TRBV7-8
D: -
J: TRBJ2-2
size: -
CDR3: CASSLISGKNTGELFF
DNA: TGTGCCAGCAGCTTAATAAGCGGAAAAAACACCGGGGAGCTGTTTTTT

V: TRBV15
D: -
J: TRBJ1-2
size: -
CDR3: CATSSPPGGYTF
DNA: TGTGCCACCAGCAGTCCGCCGGGTGGCTACACCTTC

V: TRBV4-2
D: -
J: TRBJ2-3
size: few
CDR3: CASSRLQGTSTDTQYF
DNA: TGTGCCAGCAGCCGACTACAGGGGACTAGCACAGATACGCAGTATTTT

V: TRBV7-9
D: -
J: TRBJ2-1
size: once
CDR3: CASSLGGVSYSEQFF
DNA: TGTGCCAGCAGCTTAGGCGGGGTAAGCTACAGCGAGCAGTTCTTC

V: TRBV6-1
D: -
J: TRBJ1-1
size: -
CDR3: CASLRTVTNTEAFF
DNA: TGTGCCAGCCTCCGGACAGTGACGAACACTGAAGCTTTCTTT

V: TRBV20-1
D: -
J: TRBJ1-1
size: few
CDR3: CSARDEGKAFF
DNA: TGCAGTGCTAGAGATGAGGGGAAGGCTTTCTTT

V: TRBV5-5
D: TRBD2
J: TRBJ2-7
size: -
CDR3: CASSLGTSVLYEQYF
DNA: TGTGCCAGCAGCTTGGGGACTAGCGTTCTCTACGAGCAGTACTTC

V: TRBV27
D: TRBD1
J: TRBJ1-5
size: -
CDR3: CASSLSIGDRGLEQPQHF
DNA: TGTGCCAGCAGTTTATCGATAGGGGACAGGGGGCTGGAGCAGCCCCAGCATTTT

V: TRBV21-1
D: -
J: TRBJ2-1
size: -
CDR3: CASNKRNEQFF
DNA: TGTGCCAGCAACAAAAGGAATGAGCAGTTCTTC

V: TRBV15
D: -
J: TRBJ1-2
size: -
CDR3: CATSSTGNYGYTF
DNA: TGTGCCACCAGCAGTACAGGGAACTATGGCTACACCTTC

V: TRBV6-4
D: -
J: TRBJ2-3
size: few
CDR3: CASSAGTTDTQYF
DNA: TGTGCCAGCAGTGCCGGGACCACAGATACGCAGTATTTT

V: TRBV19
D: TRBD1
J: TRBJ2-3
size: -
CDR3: CARTDRGSSGDPDTQYF
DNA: TGTGCCAGAACGGACAGGGGGAGTAGCGGAGATCCAGATACGCAGTATTTT

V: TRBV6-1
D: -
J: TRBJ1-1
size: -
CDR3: CASTRTENTEAFF
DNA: TGTGCCAGCACTAGGACGGAAAACACTGAAGCTTTCTTT

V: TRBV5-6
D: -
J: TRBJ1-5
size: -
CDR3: CASSLYAGSNNQPQHF
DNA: TGTGCCAGCAGCTTGTATGCAGGTAGCAACAATCAGCCCCAGCATTTT

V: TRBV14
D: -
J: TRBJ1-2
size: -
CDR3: CASSQDPGLYGYTF
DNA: TGTGCCAGCAGCCAAGACCCGGGGCTCTATGGCTACACCTTC

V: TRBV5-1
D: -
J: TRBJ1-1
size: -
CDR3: CASSPRTGGYTEAFF
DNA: TGCGCCAGCAGCCCTCGGACGGGCGGGTACACTGAAGCTTTCTTT

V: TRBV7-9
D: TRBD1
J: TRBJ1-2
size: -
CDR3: CASSFSSDRVNGYTF
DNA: TGTGCCAGCAGCTTCTCGTCGGACAGGGTCAATGGCTACACCTTC

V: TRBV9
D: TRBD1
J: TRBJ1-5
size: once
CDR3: CASSAGGGLSNQPQHF
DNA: TGTGCCAGCAGCGCAGGAGGGGGCTTAAGCAATCAGCCCCAGCATTTT

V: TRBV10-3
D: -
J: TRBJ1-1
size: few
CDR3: CAISETGFVNTEAFF
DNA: TGTGCCATCAGTGAGACAGGGTTTGTGAACACTGAAGCTTTCTTT

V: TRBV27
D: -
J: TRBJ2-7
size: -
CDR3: CASSPSSYEQYF
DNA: TGTGCCAGCAGCCCTAGCTCCTACGAGCAGTACTTC

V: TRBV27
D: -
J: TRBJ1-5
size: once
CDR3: CASSFINSNQPQHF
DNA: TGTGCCAGCAGTTTCATAAATAGCAATCAGCCCCAGCATTTT

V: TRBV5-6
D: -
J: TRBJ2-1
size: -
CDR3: CASSLEGADSSSYNEQFF
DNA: TGTGCCAGCAGCTTGGAGGGAGCCGACTCGAGCTCCTACAATGAGCAGTTCTTC

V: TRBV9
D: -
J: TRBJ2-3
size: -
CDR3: CASSQSNTDTQYF
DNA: TGTGCCAGCAGCCAGAGTAACACAGATACGCAGTATTTT

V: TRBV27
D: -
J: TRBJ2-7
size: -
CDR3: CASSSTGEAYYEQYF
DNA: TGTGCCAGCAGTTCCACAGGGGAGGCTTACTACGAGCAGTACTTC

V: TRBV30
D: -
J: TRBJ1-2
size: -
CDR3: CASWAGYGYTF
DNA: TGTGCCTCCTGGGCGGGGTATGGCTACACCTTC

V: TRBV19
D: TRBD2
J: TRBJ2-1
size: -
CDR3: CASTGGNEQFF
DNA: TGTGCCAGTACGGGGGGCAATGAGCAGTTCTTC

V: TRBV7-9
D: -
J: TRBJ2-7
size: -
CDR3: CASSFPGLNSYEQYF
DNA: TGTGCCAGCAGCTTTCCAGGGCTCAACTCCTACGAGCAGTACTTC

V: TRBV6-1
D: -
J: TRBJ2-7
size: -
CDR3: CASQASGSYEQYF
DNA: TGTGCCAGCCAAGCCTCGGGCTCCTACGAGCAGTACTTC

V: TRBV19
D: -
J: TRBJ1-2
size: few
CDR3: CASSTSRGRYGYTF
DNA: TGTGCCAGTAGTACTAGCCGGGGTCGATATGGCTACACCTTC

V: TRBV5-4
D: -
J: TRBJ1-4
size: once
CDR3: CASSHWTDEKLFF
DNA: TGTGCCAGCAGCCATTGGACAGATGAAAAACTGTTTTTT

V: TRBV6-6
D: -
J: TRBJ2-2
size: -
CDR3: CASSPPTGELFF
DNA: TGTGCCAGCAGTCCACCCACCGGGGAGCTGTTTTTT

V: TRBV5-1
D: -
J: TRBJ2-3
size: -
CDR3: CASSLDATDTQYF
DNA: TGCGCCAGCAGCTTGGACGCCACAGATACGCAGTATTTT

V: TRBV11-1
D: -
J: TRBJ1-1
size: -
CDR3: CASSPPVLLNTEAFF
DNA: TGTGCCAGCAGCCCCCCGGTGCTCCTGAACACTGAAGCTTTCTTT

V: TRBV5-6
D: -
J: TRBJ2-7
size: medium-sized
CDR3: CASSLGQTSSYEQYF
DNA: TGTGCCAGCAGCTTAGGACAGACGAGCTCCTACGAGCAGTACTTC

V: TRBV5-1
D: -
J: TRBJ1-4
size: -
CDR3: CASSFGQRGEKLFF
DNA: TGCGCCAGCAGTTTCGGGCAAAGGGGGGAAAAACTGTTTTTT

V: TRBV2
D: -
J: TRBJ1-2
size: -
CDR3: CASSEEDSLGLGGYGYTF
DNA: TGTGCCAGCAGTGAGGAGGACAGCCTGGGACTGGGGGGGTATGGCTACACCTTC

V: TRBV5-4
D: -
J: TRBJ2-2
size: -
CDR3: CASSLNIKNTGELFF
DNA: TGTGCCAGCAGCTTGAACATCAAGAACACCGGGGAGCTGTTTTTT

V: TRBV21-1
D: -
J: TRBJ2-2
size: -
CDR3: CASSRRTGGLYTGELFF
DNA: TGTGCCAGCAGCCGCCGGACAGGGGGCCTTTACACCGGGGAGCTGTTTTTT